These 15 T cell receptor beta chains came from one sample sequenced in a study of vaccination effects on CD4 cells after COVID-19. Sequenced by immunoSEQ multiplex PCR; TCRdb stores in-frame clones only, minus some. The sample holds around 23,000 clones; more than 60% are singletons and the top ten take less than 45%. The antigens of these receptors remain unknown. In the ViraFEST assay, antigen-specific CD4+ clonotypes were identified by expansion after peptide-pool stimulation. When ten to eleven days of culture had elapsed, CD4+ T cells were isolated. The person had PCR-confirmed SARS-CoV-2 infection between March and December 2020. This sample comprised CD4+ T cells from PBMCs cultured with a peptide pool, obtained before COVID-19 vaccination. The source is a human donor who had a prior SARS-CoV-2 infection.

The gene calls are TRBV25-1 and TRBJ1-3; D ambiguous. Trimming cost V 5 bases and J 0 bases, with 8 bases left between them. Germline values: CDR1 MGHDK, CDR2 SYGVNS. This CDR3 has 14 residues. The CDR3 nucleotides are TGTGCCAGCAGTCAGTACCCCTCTGGAAACACCATATATTTT. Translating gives CASSQYPSGNTIYF.

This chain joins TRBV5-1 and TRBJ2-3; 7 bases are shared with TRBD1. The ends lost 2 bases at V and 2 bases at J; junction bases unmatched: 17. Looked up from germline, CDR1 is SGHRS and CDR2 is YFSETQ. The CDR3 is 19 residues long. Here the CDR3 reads CASSFSQGGGLYSTDTQYF. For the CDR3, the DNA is TGCGCCAGCAGCTTTTCTCAAGGGGGCGGGCTATACTCCACAGATACGCAGTATTTT.

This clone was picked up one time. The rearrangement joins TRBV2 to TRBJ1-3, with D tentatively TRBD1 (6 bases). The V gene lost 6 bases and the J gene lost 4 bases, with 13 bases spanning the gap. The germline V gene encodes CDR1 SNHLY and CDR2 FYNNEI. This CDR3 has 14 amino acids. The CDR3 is CASRTGSSGNTIYF. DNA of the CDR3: TGTGCCAGCAGGACAGGTTCATCGGGAAACACCATATATTTT.

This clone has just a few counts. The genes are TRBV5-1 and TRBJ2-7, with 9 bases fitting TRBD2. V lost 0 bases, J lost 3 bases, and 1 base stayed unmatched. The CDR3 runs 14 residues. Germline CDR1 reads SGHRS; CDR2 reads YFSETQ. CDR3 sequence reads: CASSLGRGGYEQYF. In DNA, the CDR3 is TGCGCCAGCAGCTTGGGGCGGGGGGGCTACGAGCAGTACTTC.

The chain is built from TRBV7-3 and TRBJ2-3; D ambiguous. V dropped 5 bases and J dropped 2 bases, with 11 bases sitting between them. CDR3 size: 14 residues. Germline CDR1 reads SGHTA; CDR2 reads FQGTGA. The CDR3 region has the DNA TGTGCCAGCAGCGCGCTAGTACACACAGATACGCAGTATTTT. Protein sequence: CASSALVHTDTQYF. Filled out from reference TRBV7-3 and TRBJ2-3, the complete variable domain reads GAGVSQTPSNKVTEKGKYVELRCDPISGHTALYWYRQSLGQGPEFLIYFQGTGAADDSGLPNDRFFAVRPEGSVSTLKIQRTERGDSAVYLCASSALVHTDTQYFGPGTRLTVL.

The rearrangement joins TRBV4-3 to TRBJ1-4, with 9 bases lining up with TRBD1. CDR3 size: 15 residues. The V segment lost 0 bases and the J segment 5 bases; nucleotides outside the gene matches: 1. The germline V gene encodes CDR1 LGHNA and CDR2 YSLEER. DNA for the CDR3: TGCGCCAGCAGCCAAGATGGGACAGGGAATGAAAAACTGTTTTTT. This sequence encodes CASSQDGTGNEKLFF.

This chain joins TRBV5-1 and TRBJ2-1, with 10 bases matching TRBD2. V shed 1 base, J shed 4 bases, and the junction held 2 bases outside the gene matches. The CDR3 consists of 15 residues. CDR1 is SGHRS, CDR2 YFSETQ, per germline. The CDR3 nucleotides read TGCGCCAGCAGCTTGACTAGCGGGGAGTACAATGAGCAGTTCTTC. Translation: CASSLTSGEYNEQFF.

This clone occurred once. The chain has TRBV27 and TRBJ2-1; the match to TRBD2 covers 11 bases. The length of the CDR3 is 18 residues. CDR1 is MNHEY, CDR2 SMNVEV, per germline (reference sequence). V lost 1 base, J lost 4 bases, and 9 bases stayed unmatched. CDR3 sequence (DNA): TGTGCCAGCAGTTTATGGGCCTCGACTAGCGGGGCTTACAATGAGCAGTTCTTC. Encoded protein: CASSLWASTSGAYNEQFF.

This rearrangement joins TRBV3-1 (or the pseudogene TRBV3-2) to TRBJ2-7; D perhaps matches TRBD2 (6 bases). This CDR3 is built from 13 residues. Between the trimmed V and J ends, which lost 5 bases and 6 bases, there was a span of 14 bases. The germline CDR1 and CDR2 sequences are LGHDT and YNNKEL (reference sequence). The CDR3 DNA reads TGTGCCAGCAGCTCACCGACTAGAGTCGAGCAGTACTTC. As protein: CASSSPTRVEQYF.

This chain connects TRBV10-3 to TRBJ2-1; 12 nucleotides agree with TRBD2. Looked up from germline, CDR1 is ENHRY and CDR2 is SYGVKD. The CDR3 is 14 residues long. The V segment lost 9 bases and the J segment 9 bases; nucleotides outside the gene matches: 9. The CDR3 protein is CAISSGRGSVEQFF. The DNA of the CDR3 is TGTGCCATATCTAGCGGGAGGGGTTCGGTTGAGCAGTTCTTC.

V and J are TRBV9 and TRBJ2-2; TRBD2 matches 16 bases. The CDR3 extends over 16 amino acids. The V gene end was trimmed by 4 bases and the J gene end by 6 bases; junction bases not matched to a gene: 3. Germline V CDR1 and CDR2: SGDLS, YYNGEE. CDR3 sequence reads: CASSPGLAGGSGELFF. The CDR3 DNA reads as TGTGCCAGCAGCCCGGGACTAGCGGGGGGGTCCGGGGAGCTGTTTTTT.

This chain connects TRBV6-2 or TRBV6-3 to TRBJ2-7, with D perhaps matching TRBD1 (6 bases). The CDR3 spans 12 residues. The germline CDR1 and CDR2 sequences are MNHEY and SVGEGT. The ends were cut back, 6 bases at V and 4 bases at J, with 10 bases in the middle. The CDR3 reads CASSQTGYEQYF. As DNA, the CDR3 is TGTGCCAGCAGCCAGACAGGTTACGAGCAGTACTTC.

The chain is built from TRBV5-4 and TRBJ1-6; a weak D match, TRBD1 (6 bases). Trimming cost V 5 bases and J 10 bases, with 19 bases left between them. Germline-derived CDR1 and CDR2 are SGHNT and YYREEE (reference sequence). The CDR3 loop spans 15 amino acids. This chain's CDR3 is CASSRKGGRGSPLHF. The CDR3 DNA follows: TGTGCCAGCAGTCGTAAGGGGGGTCGGGGATCACCCCTCCACTTT.

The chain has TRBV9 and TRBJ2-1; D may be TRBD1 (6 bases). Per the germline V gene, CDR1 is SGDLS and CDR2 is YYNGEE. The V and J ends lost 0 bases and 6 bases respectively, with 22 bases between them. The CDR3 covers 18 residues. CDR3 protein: CASSVVGSRTVGANEQFF. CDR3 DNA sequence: TGTGCCAGCAGCGTAGTTGGGTCGCGGACAGTTGGGGCCAATGAGCAGTTCTTC. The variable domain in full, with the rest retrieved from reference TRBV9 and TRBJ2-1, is DSGVTQTPKHLITATGQRVTLRCSPRSGDLSVYWYQQSLDQGLQFLIQYYNGEERAKGNILERFSAQQFPDLHSELNLSSLELGDSALYFCASSVVGSRTVGANEQFFGPGTRLTVL.

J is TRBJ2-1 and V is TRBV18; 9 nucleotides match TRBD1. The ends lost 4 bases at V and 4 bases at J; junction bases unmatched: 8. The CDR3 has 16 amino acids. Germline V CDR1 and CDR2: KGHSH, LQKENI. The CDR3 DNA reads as TGTGCCAGCTCACAAGCAACGGGACAGGGATACAATGAGCAGTTCTTC. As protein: CASSQATGQGYNEQFF.